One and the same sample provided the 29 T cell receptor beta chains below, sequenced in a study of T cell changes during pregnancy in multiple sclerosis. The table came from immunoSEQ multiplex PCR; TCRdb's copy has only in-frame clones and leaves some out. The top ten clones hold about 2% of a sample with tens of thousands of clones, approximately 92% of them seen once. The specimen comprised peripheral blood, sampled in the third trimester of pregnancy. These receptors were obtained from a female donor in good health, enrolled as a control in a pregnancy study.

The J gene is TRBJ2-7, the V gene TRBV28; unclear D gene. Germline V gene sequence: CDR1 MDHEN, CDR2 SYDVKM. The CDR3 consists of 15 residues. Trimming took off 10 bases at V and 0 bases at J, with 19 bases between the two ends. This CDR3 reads CATWKNSVSSYEQYF. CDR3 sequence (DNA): TGTGCCACCTGGAAGAACAGTGTTAGCTCCTACGAGCAGTACTTC.

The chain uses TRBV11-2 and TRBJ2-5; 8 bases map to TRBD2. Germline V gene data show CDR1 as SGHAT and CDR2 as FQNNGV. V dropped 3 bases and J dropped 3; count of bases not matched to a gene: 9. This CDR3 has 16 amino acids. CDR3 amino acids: CASSFGNSGGKETQYF. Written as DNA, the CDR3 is TGTGCCAGCAGCTTCGGGAACTCGGGGGGGAAAGAGACCCAGTACTTC.

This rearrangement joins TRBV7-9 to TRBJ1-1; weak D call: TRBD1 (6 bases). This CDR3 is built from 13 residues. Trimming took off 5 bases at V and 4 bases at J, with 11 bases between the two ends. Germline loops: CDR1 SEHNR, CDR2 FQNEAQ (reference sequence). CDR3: CASSQRTVTEAFF. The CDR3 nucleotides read TGTGCCAGCAGCCAACGGACAGTCACTGAAGCTTTCTTT.

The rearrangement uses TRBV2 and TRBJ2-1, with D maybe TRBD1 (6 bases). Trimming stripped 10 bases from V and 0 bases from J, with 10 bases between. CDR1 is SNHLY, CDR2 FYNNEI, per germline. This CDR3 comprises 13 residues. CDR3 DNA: TGTGCCACAGACAGGAGCTCCTACAATGAGCAGTTCTTC. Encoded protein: CATDRSSYNEQFF.

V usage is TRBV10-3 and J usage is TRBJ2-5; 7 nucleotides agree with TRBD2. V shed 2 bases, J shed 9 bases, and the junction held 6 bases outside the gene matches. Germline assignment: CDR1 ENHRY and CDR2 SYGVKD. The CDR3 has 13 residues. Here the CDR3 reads CAISEVGGVAQYF. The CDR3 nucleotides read TGTGCCATCAGTGAGGTGGGGGGGGTGGCCCAGTACTTC.

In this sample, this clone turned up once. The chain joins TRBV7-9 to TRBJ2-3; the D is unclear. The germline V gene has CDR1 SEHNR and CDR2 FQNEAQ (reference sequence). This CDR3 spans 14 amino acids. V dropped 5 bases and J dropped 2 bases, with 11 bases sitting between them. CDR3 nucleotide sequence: TGTGCCAGCAGCCCCCAAATGTCCACAGATACGCAGTATTTT. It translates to CASSPQMSTDTQYF.

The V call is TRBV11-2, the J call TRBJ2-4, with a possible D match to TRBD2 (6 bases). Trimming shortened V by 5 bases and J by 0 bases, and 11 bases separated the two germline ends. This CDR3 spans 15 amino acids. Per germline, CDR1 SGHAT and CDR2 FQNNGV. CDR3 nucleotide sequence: TGTGCCAGCAGCCATAGCGGAGTAGCCAAAAACATTCAGTACTTC. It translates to CASSHSGVAKNIQYF.

The CDR3 coding sequence is TGTGCCAGCAGCGTAGGTCCTTTCGGCAATGAGCAGTTCTTC. Translated: CASSVGPFGNEQFF. This chain links TRBV9 with TRBJ2-1; D unclear. With 0 bases removed from V and 6 bases from J, the gap between germline ends came to 10 bases. This CDR3 has 14 residues. Germline V gives CDR1 SGDLS, CDR2 YYNGEE.

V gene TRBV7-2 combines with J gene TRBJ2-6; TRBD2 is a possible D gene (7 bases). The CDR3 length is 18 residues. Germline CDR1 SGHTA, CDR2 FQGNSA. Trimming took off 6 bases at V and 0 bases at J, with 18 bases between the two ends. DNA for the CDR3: TGTGCCAGCAGGGGGGCGGGCAGGGAGGGCTCTGGGGCCAACGTCCTGACTTTC. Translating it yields CASRGAGREGSGANVLTF.

The CDR3 DNA follows: TGTGCCAGCAGTTGGGACAGGGGTGACTCACCCCTCCACTTT. Its translation is CASSWDRGDSPLHF. The chain recombines TRBV6-5 with TRBJ1-6; TRBD1 matches at 10 bases. The J segment lost 10 bases and the V segment lost 4 bases, leaving 4 bases of the junction unmatched. This CDR3 is 14 amino acids long. Germline lookup yields CDR1 MNHEY and CDR2 SVGAGI.

CDR3 loop: CASSLRGEGYGYTF. CDR3 DNA: TGTGCCAGCAGCTTAAGAGGAGAAGGCTATGGCTACACCTTC. The chain is built from TRBV7-9 and TRBJ1-2; D is unclear. CDR1 SEHNR and CDR2 FQNEAQ come from the germline V gene (reference sequence). The V end lost 2 bases, the J end lost 4 bases, and 11 bases lay between the germline ends. This CDR3 has 14 residues.

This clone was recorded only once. The DNA for the CDR3 is TGTGCCAGCAGCTCCGCGGGGGGGAGGTCGAATGAAAAACTGTTTTTT. Amino acid sequence: CASSSAGGRSNEKLFF. The genes are TRBV28 and TRBJ1-4, with D maybe TRBD1 (5 bases). CDR1 and CDR2 from the germline V gene are MDHEN and SYDVKM. This CDR3 has 16 residues. Trimming pared 6 bases from V and 5 bases from J, leaving 19 bases between.

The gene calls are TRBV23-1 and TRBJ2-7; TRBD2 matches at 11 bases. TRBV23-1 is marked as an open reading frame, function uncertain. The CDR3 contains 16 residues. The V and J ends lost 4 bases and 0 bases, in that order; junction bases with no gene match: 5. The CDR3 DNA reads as TGCGCCAGCAGTCCACGACTAGCGGGGTCCTCCTACGAGCAGTACTTC. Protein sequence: CASSPRLAGSSYEQYF.

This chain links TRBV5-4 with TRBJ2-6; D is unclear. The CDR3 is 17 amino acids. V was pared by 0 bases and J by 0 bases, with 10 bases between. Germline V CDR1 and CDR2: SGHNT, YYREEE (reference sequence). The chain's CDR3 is CASSLGSVSSGANVLTF. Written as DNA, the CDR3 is TGTGCCAGCAGCTTGGGCAGCGTCAGCTCTGGGGCCAACGTCCTGACTTTC.

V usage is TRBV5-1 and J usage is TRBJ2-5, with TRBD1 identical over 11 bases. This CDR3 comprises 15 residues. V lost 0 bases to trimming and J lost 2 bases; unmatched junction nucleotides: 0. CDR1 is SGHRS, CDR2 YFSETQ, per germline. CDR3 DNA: TGCGCCAGCAGCTTGGGGGACAGGGGGCAAGAGACCCAGTACTTC. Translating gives CASSLGDRGQETQYF.

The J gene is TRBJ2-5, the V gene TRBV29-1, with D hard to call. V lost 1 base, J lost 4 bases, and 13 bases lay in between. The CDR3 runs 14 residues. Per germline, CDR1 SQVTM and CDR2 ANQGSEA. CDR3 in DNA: TGCAGCGTTGAAGTTCCCCTAGTCCGAGAGACCCAGTACTTC. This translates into CSVEVPLVRETQYF.

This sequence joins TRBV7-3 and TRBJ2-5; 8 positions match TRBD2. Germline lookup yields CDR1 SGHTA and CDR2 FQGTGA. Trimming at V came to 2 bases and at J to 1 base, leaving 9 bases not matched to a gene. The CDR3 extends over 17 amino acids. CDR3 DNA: TGTGCCAGCAGCTTAGGTTATACTAGCGGACTCCAAGAGACCCAGTACTTC. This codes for CASSLGYTSGLQETQYF.

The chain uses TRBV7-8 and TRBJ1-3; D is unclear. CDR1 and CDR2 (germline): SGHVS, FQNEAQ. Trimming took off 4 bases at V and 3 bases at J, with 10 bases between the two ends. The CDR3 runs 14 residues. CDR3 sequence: CASSSPSLGNTIYF. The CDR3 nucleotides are TGTGCCAGCAGCTCCCCTAGTCTTGGAAACACCATATATTTT.

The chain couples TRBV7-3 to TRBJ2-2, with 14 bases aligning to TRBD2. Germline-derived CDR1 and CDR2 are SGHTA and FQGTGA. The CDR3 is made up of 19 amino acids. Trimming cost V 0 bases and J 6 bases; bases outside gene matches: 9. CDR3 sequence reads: CASSLTEPGLAGVAGELFF. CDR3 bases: TGTGCCAGCAGCTTAACGGAGCCGGGACTAGCGGGAGTTGCCGGGGAGCTGTTTTTT.

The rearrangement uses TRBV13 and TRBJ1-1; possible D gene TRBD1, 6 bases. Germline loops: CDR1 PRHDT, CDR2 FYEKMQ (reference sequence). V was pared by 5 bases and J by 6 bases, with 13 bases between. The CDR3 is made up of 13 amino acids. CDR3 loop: CASSARQVAEAFF. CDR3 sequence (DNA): TGTGCCAGCAGCGCGCGACAGGTCGCTGAAGCTTTCTTT.

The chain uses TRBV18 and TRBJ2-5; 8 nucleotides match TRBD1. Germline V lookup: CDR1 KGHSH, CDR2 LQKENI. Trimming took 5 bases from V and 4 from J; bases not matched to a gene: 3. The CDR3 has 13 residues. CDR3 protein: CASSFGTGETQYF. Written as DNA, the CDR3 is TGTGCCAGCTCATTCGGGACAGGAGAGACCCAGTACTTC.

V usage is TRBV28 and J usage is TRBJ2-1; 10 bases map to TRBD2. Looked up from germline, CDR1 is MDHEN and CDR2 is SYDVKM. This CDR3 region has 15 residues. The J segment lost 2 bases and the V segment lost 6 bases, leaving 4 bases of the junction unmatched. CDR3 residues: CASSKAGGAYNEQFF. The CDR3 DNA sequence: TGTGCCAGCAGCAAAGCGGGAGGGGCCTACAATGAGCAGTTCTTC.

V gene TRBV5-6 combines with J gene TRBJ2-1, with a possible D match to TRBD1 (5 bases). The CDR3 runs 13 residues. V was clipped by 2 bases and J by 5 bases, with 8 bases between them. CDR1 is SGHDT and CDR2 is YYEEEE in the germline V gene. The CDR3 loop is CASSFRVNNEQFF. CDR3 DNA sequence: TGTGCCAGCAGCTTCAGGGTTAACAATGAGCAGTTCTTC. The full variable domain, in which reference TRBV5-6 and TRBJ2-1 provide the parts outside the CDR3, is DAGVTQSPTHLIKTRGQQVTLRCSPKSGHDTVSWYQQALGQGPQFIFQYYEEEERQRGNFPDRFSGHQFPNYSSELNVNALLLGDSALYLCASSFRVNNEQFFGPGTRLTVL.

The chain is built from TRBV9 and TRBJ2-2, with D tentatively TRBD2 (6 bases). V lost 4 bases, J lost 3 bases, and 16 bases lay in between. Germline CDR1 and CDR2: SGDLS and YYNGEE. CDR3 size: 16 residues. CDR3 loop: CASSWGTGRDTGELFF. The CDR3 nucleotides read TGTGCCAGCAGCTGGGGGACTGGACGGGACACCGGGGAGCTGTTTTTT.

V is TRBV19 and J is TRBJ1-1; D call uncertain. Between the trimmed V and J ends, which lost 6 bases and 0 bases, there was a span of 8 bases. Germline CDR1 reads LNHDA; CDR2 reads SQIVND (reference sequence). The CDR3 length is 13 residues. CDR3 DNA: TGTGCCAGTAGCGACAACTTGAACACTGAAGCTTTCTTT. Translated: CASSDNLNTEAFF.

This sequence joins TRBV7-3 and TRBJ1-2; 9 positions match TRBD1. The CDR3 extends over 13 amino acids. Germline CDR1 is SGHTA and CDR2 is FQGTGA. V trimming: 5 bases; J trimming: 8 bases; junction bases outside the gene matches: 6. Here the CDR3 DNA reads TGTGCCAGCAGCCCGGGACAGGGCGGAGGCTACACCTTC. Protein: CASSPGQGGGYTF.

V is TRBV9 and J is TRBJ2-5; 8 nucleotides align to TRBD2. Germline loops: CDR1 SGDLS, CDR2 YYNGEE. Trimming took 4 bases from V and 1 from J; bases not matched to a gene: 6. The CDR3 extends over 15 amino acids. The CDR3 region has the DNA TGTGCCAGCAGCTCCGGGAGGGTTTTCCAAGAGACCCAGTACTTC. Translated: CASSSGRVFQETQYF.

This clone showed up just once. CDR3 sequence reads: CASSLRGAVDNQPQHF. For the CDR3, the DNA is TGTGCCAGTAGTCTCAGGGGGGCCGTGGACAATCAGCCCCAGCATTTT. The chain links TRBV19 to TRBJ1-5, with 7 bases matching TRBD1. The germline CDR1 and CDR2 sequences are LNHDA and SQIVND (reference sequence). The CDR3 covers 16 residues. V shed 5 bases, J shed 3 bases, and the junction held 10 bases outside the gene matches.

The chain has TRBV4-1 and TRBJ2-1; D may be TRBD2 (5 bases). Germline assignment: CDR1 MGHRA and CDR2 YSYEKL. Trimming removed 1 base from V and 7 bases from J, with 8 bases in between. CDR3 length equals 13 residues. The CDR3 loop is CASSQVEGNEQFF. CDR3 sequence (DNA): TGCGCCAGCAGCCAAGTTGAGGGAAATGAGCAGTTCTTC.